This entry is about one TCR beta chain. The sample is drawn from a study of blood T cell repertoires in COVID-19. The germline V and J ends were trimmed by 4 bases and 7 bases, with 16 bases remaining between them. Germline assignment: CDR1 LNHDA and CDR2 SQIVND (reference sequence). CDR3 size: 14 residues. TCRdb keeps only in-frame clones here, not all; method: immunoSEQ multiplex PCR. This sample has about 80,000 clones, with 85% found just once. The receptor comes from a man in his fifties with COVID-19, enrolled during active disease. The J gene is TRBJ1-2, the V gene TRBV19; unclear D gene. The sequencing sample was made of peripheral blood. This chain's CDR3 is CASSTPNIQVGYTF. Written as DNA, the CDR3 is TGTGCCAGTAGTACCCCCAATATCCAGGTTGGCTACACCTTC.